This record looks at one T cell receptor (beta chain) sequence and its context. Produced via immunoSEQ multiplex PCR; TCRdb's table is partial and in-frame only. The table lists about 44,000 clones, around 90% of them singletons. This sample is drawn from a study of T cell changes during pregnancy in multiple sclerosis. The V end was cut by 0 bases, the J end by 11 bases, with 11 bases between. Germline V lookup: CDR1 SGDLS, CDR2 YYNGEE. There are 13 residues in the CDR3. The source is a female donor with multiple sclerosis, enrolled in a pregnancy study. The chain couples TRBV9 to TRBJ2-2, with D maybe TRBD1 (5 bases). Sequences were derived from CD4+ T cells from peripheral blood mononuclear cells, sampled in the first trimester of pregnancy. The CDR3 spells CASSVGQGGELFF. The DNA of the CDR3 is TGTGCCAGCAGCGTAGGCCAGGGTGGTGAGCTGTTTTTT.